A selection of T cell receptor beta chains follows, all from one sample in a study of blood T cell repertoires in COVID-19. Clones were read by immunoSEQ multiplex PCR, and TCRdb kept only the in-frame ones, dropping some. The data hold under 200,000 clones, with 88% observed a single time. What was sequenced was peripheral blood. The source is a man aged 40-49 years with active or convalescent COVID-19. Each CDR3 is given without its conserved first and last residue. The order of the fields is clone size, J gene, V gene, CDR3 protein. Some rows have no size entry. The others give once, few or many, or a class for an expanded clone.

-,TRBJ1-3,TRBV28,AAAGGGSLGNTIY
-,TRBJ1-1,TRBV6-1,ASSEELRSEAF
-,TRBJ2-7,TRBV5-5,ASSLGGGSYEQY
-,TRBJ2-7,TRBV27,ASSLSWGGYEQY
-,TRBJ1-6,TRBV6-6,ASSLGQGVGFSPLH
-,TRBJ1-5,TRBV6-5,ASSYRQYSNQPQH
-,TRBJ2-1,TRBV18,ASSHDSYNEQF
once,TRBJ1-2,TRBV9,ASSVDRAGYT
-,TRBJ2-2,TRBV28,ASSLVRGAGELF
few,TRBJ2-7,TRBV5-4,ASSTASGGYEQY
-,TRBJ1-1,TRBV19,ATQERTGMNTEAF
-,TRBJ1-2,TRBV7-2,ASSFGGSYGYT
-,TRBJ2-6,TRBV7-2,ASSLRRGLSSGANVLT
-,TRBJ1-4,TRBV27,ASSQNRVPNEKLF
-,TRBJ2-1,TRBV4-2,ASSQLGVDEQF
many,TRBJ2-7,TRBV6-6,ASRDGTGGYEQY
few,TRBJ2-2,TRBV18,ASSPLQDSSGELF
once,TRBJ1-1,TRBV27,ASSFLPPQDRGYAEAF
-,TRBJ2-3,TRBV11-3,ASSLDLAGVIADTQY
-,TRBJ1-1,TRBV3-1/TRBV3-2,ASSRKGGGTEAF
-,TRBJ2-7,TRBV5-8,ASTGGQDYEQY
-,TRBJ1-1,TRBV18,ASSPPTMNTEAF
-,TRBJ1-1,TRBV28,ASSFGTGMNTEAF
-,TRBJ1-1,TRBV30,AWGTGGREAF
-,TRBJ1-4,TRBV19,ASSSRVTNEKLF
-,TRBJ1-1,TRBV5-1,ASSDIRNTEAF
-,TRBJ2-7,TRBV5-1,ASSSGGGSYEQY
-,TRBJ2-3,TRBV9,ASSVRAGTSGSKDTQY
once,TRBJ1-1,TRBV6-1,ASSENPVMNTEAF
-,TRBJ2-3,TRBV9,ASSSPQSVDTQY
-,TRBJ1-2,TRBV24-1,ATSEQGYGYT
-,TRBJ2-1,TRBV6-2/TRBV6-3,ASSSWTSGGSRYNEQF
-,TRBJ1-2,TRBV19,ASTVHGRAEGYT
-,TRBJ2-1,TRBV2,ASSLYNEQF
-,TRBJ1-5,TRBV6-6,ASNPRDRRLQPQH
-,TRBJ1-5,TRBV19,ASGPNQPQH
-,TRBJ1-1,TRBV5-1,ASSLDPPGRANTEAF
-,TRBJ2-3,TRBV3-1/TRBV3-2,ASSQDLWREGADTQY